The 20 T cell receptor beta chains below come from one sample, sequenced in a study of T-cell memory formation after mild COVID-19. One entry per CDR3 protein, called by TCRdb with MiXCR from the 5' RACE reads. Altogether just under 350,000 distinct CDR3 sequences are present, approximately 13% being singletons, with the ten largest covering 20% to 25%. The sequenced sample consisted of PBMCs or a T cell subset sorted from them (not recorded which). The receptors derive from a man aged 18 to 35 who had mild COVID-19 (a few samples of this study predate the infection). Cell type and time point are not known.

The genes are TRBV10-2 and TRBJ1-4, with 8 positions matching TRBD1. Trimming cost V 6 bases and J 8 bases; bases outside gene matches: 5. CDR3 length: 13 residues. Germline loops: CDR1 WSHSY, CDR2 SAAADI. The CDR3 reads CASSYRDREKLFF. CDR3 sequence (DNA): TGCGCCAGCAGCTACCGGGACAGGGAAAAACTGTTTTTT.

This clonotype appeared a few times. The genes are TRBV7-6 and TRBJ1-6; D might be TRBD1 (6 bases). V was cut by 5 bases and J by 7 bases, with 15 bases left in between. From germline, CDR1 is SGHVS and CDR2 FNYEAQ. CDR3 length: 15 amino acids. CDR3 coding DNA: TGTGCCAGCAGCACGCAACAGGGACGGAATTCACCCCTCCACTTT. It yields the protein CASSTQQGRNSPLHF. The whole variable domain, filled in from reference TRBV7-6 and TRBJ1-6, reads GAGVSQSPRYKVTKRGQDVALRCDPISGHVSLYWYRQALGQGPEFLTYFNYEAQQDKSGLPNDRFSAERPEGSISTLTIQRTEQRDSAMYRCASSTQQGRNSPLHFGNGTRLTVT.

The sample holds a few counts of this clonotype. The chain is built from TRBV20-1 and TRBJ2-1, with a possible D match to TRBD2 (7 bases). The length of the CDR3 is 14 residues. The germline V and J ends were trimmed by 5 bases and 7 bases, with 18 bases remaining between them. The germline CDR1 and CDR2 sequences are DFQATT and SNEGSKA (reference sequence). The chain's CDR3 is CSAPRGGLGNEQFF. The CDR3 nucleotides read TGCAGTGCTCCTAGGGGGGGCCTCGGTAATGAGCAGTTCTTC.

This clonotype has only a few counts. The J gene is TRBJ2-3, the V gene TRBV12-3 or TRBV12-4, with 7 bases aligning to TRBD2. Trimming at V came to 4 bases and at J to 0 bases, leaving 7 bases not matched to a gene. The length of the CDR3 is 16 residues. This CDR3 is CASSSGLEWSTDTQYF. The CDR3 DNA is TGTGCCAGCAGTTCAGGACTAGAGTGGAGCACAGATACGCAGTATTTT.

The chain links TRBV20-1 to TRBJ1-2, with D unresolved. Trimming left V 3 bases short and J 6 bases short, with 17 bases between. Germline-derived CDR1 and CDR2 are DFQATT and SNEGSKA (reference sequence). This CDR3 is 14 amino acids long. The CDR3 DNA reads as TGCAGTGCTAGGGCTTATTCAGGACGGGATGGCTACACCTTC. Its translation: CSARAYSGRDGYTF.

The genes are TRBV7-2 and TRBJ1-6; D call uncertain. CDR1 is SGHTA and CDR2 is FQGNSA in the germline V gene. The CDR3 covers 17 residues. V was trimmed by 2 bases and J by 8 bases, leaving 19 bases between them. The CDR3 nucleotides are TGTGCCAGCAGCTTAAACCGAGGCCTAGTCCCCTATTCACCCCTCCACTTT. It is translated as CASSLNRGLVPYSPLHF.

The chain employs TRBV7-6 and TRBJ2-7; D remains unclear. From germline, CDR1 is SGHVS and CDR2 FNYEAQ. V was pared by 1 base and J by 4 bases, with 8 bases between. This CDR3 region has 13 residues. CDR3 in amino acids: CASSLGGLYEQYF. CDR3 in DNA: TGTGCCAGCAGCTTAGGTGGGTTATACGAGCAGTACTTC. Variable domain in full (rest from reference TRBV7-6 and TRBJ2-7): GAGVSQSPRYKVTKRGQDVALRCDPISGHVSLYWYRQALGQGPEFLTYFNYEAQQDKSGLPNDRFSAERPEGSISTLTIQRTEQRDSAMYRCASSLGGLYEQYFGPGTRLTVT.

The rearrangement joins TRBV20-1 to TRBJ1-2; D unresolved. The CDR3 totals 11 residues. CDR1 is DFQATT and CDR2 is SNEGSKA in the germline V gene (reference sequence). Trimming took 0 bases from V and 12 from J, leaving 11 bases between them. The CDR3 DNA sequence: TGCAGTGCTAGAGATTGGGCATCGGACACCTTC. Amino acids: CSARDWASDTF.

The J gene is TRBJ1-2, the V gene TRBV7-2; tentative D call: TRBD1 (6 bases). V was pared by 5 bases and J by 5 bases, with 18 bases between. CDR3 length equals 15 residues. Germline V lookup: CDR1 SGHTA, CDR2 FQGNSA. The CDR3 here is CASSLLDSFSYGYTF. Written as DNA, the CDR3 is TGTGCCAGCAGCCTCTTGGACAGTTTCTCTTATGGCTACACCTTC.

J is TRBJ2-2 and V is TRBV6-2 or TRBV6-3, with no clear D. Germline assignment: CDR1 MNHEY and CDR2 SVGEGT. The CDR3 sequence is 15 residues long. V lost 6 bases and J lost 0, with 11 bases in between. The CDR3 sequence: CASREAYANTGELFF. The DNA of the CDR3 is TGTGCCAGCAGAGAAGCTTATGCGAACACCGGGGAGCTGTTTTTT.

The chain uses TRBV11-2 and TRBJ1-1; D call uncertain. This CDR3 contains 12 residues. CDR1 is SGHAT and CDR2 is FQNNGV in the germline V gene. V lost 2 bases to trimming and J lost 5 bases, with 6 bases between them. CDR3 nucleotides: TGTGCCAGCAGCTTATTAGAAACTGAAGCTTTCTTT. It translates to CASSLLETEAFF.

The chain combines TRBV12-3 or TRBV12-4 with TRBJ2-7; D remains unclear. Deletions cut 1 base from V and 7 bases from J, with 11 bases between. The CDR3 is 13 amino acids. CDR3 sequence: CASSLVPGEEQYF. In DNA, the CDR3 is TGTGCCAGCAGTTTAGTTCCAGGTGAAGAGCAGTACTTC.

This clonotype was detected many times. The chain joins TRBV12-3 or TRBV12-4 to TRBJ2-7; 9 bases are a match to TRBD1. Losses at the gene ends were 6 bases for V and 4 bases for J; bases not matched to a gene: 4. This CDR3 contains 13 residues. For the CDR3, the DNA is TGTGCCAGCAGCCAGGGACAGGGTTACGAGCAGTACTTC. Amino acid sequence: CASSQGQGYEQYF.

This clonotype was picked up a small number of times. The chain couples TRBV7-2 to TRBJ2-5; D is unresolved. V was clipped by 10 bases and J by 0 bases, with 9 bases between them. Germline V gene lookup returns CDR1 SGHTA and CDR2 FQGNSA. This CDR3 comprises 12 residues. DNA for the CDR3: TGTGCCATTGGTAGTTACCAAGAGACCCAGTACTTC. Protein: CAIGSYQETQYF. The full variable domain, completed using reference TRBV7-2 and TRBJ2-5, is GAGVSQSPSNKVTEKGKDVELRCDPISGHTALYWYRQSLGQGLEFLIYFQGNSAPDKSGLPSDRFSAERTGGSVSTLTIQRTQQEDSAVYLCAIGSYQETQYFGPGTRLLVL.

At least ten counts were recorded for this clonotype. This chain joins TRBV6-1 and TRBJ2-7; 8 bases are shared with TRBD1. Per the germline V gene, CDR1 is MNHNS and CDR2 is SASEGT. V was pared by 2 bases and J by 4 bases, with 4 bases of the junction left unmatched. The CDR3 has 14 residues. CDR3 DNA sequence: TGTGCCAGCAGTGAACCGACAGGGGTTTACGAGCAGTACTTC. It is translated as CASSEPTGVYEQYF.

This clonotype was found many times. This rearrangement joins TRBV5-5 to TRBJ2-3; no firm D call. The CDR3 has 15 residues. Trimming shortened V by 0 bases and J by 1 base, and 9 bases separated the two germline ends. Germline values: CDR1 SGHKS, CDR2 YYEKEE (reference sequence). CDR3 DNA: TGTGCCAGCAGCTTGGAAAGTCAGGGCACAGATACGCAGTATTTT. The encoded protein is CASSLESQGTDTQYF.

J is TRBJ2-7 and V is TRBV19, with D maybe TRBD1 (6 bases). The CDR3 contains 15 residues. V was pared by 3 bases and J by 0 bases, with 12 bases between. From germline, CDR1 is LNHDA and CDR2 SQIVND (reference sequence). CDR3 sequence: CASSIRTVPSYEQYF. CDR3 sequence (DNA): TGTGCCAGTAGTATCCGGACAGTCCCCTCCTACGAGCAGTACTTC.

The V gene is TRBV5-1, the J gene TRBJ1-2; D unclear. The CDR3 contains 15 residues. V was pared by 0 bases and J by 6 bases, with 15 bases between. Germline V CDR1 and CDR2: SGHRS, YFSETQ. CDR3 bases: TGCGCCAGCAGCTTGGACCGGGCCGACGACCATGGCTACACCTTC. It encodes CASSLDRADDHGYTF.

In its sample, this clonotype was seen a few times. DNA for the CDR3: TGTGCCAGCAGTTTGGGCACAAACTACGAGCAGTACGTC. Amino acids: CASSLGTNYEQYV. The J gene is TRBJ2-7, the V gene TRBV12-3 or TRBV12-4; D unresolved. The V end was cut by 3 bases, the J end by 3 bases, with 9 bases between. The CDR3 is 13 amino acids.

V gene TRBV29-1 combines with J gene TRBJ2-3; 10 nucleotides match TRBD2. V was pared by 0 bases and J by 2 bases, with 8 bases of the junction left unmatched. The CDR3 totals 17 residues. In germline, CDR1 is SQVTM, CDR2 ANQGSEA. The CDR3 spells CSVEDQGSGGITDTQYF. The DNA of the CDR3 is TGCAGCGTTGAAGATCAAGGTAGCGGGGGGATCACAGATACGCAGTATTTT.